This T cell receptor (beta chain) stems from a study of T cells in Graves' hyperthyroidism and ophthalmopathy. Study-level findings and limits: Clonotypes that were expanded in thyroid above 0.001 mostly appeared in blood too.

This clonotype was counted only a few times. The antigen is unknown. The CDR3 length is 15 residues. The V segment lost 2 bases and the J segment 0 bases; nucleotides outside the gene matches: 2. CDR1 is LGHNA and CDR2 is YNFKEQ in the germline V gene. RNA transcripts were the template for amplifying TCR beta CDR3 regions. The TCR CDR3 first-round RT-PCR relied on the HTBI primer set. TCRdb used MiXCR to reprocess the multiplex PCR reads, holding one entry per CDR3 protein. Among around 250,000 distinct CDR3 sequences listed, roughly 22% were seen once. The gene calls are TRBV4-2 and TRBJ2-7; the match to TRBD2 covers 9 bases. Source material: blood. The sequence came from a woman aged 40 to 50 with Graves' ophthalmopathy. CDR3 nucleotides: TGTGCCAGCAGCCAACATAGCGGGAGCTCCTACGAGCAGTACTTC. As protein: CASSQHSGSSYEQYF.